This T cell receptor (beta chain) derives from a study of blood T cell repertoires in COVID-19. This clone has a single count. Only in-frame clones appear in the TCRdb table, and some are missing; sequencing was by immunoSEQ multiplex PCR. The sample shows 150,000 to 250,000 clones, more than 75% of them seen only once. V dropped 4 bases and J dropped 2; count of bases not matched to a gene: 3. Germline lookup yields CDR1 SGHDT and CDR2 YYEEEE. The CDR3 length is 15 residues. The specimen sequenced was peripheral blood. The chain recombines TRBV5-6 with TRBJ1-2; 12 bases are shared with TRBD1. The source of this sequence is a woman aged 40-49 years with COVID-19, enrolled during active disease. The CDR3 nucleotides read TGTGCCAGCAGCCTCGGGACAGGGGGCAACTATGGCTACACCTTC. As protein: CASSLGTGGNYGYTF. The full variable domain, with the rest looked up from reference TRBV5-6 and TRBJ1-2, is DAGVTQSPTHLIKTRGQQVTLRCSPKSGHDTVSWYQQALGQGPQFIFQYYEEEERQRGNFPDRFSGHQFPNYSSELNVNALLLGDSALYLCASSLGTGGNYGYTFGSGTRLTVV.